One T cell receptor (beta chain) is described in this entry. Its antigen remains unidentified. The data belong to a study of cytotoxic CD8 clonotypes in ibrutinib-treated CLL. Study summary: By median roughly 5.5 years, about 12 had progressed and about 15 stayed remitted; responses had been 2 complete and some 24 partial. Productive templates per sample averaged roughly 230,000; productive rearrangements, 94,082.

Profiled with immunoSEQ multiplex PCR; TCRdb holds only in-frame clones, not every one. The table includes 150,000 or so clones, 80% detected once. V lost 4 bases, J lost 4 bases, and 15 bases lay in between. The CDR3 has 15 amino acids. The germline V gene has CDR1 SGHNT and CDR2 YYREEE (reference sequence). General study points: In sustained-remission versus progressing patients, sampling times differed. There were few public clonotypes, and on treatment they contracted or stayed stable.

The gene calls are TRBV5-4 and TRBJ1-3; possibly TRBD1 for D (5 bases). This receptor was identified in a human donor with chronic lymphocytic leukemia. The specimen comprised PBMCs, sampled after 36 months of ibrutinib treatment. The CDR3 loop reads CASSLSPGLGNTIYF. In DNA form, the CDR3 reads TGTGCCAGCAGCCTGAGTCCGGGACTCGGAAACACCATATATTTT.